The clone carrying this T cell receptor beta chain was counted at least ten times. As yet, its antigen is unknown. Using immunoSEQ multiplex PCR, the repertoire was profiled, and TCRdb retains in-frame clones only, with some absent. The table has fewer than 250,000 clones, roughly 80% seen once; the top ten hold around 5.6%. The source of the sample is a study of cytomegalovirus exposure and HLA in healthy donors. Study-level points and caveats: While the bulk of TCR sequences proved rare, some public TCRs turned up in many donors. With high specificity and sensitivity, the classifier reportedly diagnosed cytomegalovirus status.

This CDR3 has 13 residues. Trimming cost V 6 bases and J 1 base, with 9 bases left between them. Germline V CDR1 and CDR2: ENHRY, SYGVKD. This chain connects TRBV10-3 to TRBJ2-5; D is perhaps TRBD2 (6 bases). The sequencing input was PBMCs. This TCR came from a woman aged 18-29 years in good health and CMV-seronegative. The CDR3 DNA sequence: TGTGCCATCAGCCGGGACTCCCAAGAGACCCAGTACTTC. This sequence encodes CAISRDSQETQYF.